The 10 T cell receptor beta chains below come from one sample, sequenced in a study of control samples from healthy donors and cancer patients. The repertoire was sequenced with immunoSEQ multiplex PCR; TCRdb's copy has only in-frame clones and lacks some. In the table there are 120,000 to 150,000 clones, roughly 92% of which are singletons. Source material: blood. The receptors here all came from a man aged 35-49 years in good health.

The chain uses TRBV4-2 and TRBJ2-1; 10 positions agree with TRBD2. The CDR3 is 15 amino acids. V gave up 1 base and J gave up 8 bases; unmatched junction bases: 5. Per germline, CDR1 LGHNA and CDR2 YNFKEQ. DNA of the CDR3: TGTGCCAGCAGCCAAGTCCTAGCGGGGGAGTATGAGCAGTTCTTC. Translated, it gives CASSQVLAGEYEQFF.

This chain uses TRBV28 with TRBJ2-3, with 8 bases that match TRBD2. Germline assignment: CDR1 MDHEN and CDR2 SYDVKM. The CDR3 covers 15 residues. Trimming at V came to 6 bases and at J to 4 bases, leaving 9 bases not matched to a gene. The CDR3 sequence: CASSPGGRSADTQYF. In DNA, the CDR3 is TGTGCCAGCAGCCCGGGGGGGAGAAGCGCAGATACGCAGTATTTT.

The chain combines TRBV6-2 or TRBV6-3 with TRBJ2-1, with unresolved D. Trimming stripped 5 bases from V and 0 bases from J, with 11 bases between. CDR1 MNHEY and CDR2 SVGEGT come from the germline V gene. CDR3 length: 15 amino acids. The CDR3 spells CASSLLPSSYNEQFF. For the CDR3, the DNA is TGTGCCAGCAGTCTTTTACCGAGCTCCTACAATGAGCAGTTCTTC.

The rearrangement uses TRBV24-1 and TRBJ1-1; 7 bases align to TRBD1. CDR3 size: 13 residues. Germline V gives CDR1 KGHDR, CDR2 SFDVKD. V dropped 4 bases and J dropped 9; count of bases not matched to a gene: 7. This CDR3 reads CATSEPLTGKAFF. The DNA for the CDR3 is TGTGCCACCAGTGAGCCCTTGACAGGGAAAGCTTTCTTT.

The rearrangement joins TRBV9 to TRBJ2-3; 7 bases are a match to TRBD2. CDR1 and CDR2 from the germline V gene are SGDLS and YYNGEE. This CDR3 has 16 residues. V dropped 0 bases and J dropped 2; count of bases not matched to a gene: 6. DNA of the CDR3: TGTGCCAGCAGCGTAGGGTCGGGAGGCTACACAGATACGCAGTATTTT. It is translated as CASSVGSGGYTDTQYF.

A note on this clone: At one end the junction does not follow the germline gene, possibly because of a read error. The chain recombines TRBV6-5 with TRBJ2-5, with 8 bases aligning to TRBD2. This CDR3 region has 14 residues. CDR1 and CDR2 (germline): MNHEY, SVGAGI. CDR3 in amino acids: CASCYGGAQETQYF. CDR3 in DNA: TGTGCCAGCTGTTACGGGGGGGCCCAAGAGACCCAGTACTTC.

In its sample, this clone was seen a few times. The CDR3 sequence is CASSERGGTDTQYF. CDR3 DNA: TGTGCCAGCAGTGAGCGGGGGGGCACAGATACGCAGTATTTT. V and J are TRBV6-4 and TRBJ2-3, with 8 positions matching TRBD2. The CDR3 spans 14 residues. Trimming took 3 bases from V and 1 from J; bases not matched to a gene: 0. Looked up from germline, CDR1 is MRHNA and CDR2 is SNTAGT.

This clone was picked up one time. The CDR3 sequence is CASSGRGGGGSYEQYF. The CDR3 coding sequence is TGTGCCAGCAGTGGCCGCGGAGGAGGGGGAAGCTACGAGCAGTACTTC. The V call is TRBV2, the J call TRBJ2-7, with D perhaps TRBD1 or TRBD2 (6 bases each). Trimming stripped 4 bases from V and 3 bases from J, with 19 bases between. The CDR3 is 16 amino acids. Germline V lookup: CDR1 SNHLY, CDR2 FYNNEI. Together with reference TRBV2 and TRBJ2-7, the CDR3 gives the full variable domain: EPEVTQTPSHQVTQMGQEVILRCVPISNHLYFYWYRQILGQKVEFLVSFYNNEISEKSEIFDDQFSVERPDGSNFTLKIRSTKLEDSAMYFCASSGRGGGGSYEQYFGPGTRLTVT.

V usage is TRBV6-2 or TRBV6-3 and J usage is TRBJ2-6; 9 bases are a match to TRBD1. The junction had 14 bases not matched to a gene; V was cut back by 6 bases and J by 2 bases. The V gene's germline CDR1 is MNHEY and CDR2 SVGEGT. This CDR3 is 19 amino acids long. CDR3 nucleotide sequence: TGTGCCAGCAGCCATTGGCCGGGACAGGGAAGAGCTGGGGCCAACGTCCTGACTTTC. Translated, it gives CASSHWPGQGRAGANVLTF.

The CDR3 protein is CASSQAGYEQYF. The CDR3 bases are TGTGCCAGCAGCCAAGCGGGCTACGAGCAGTACTTC. The chain uses TRBV4-2 and TRBJ2-7; D remains ambiguous. This CDR3 has 12 residues. Trimming left V 1 base short and J 3 bases short, with 4 bases between. The germline V gene has CDR1 LGHNA and CDR2 YNFKEQ.